This T cell receptor (beta chain) is drawn from a study of T cell clonotyping in hematopoietic cell transplantation. Study context: Cytoreduction preceded collection of pretransplant recipient samples.

Libraries were prepared by immunoSEQ multiplex PCR; TCRdb keeps only in-frame clonotypes and omits some of them. The sample holds roughly 44,000 clones, 85% seen once. A few counts support this clone. Its antigen is undetermined. Stated time point: recipient sample about 28 days before transplant, after cytoreduction. Samples: about 28 days before transplant, then days 30, 100 and 180 after. Study findings and constraints: No sorting was done, leaving CD4 and CD8 contributions mixed. At the given depth, recipient repertoires were over 95% de novo clonotypes.

The sample consisted of peripheral blood mononuclear cells, taken before stem cell transplant. This TCR was recovered from a man aged 55 to 70 with acute myeloid leukemia. Some clones in this sample may be carry-over from other donors' samples.

Here the CDR3 reads CASSKRGANTEAFF. In DNA form, the CDR3 reads TGCGCCAGCAGCAAGCGAGGGGCGAACACTGAAGCTTTCTTT. This chain connects TRBV5-1 to TRBJ1-1, with D possibly TRBD1 on 5 matching bases. The germline V gene encodes CDR1 SGHRS and CDR2 YFSETQ. The CDR3 has 14 amino acids. The ends were cut back, 4 bases at V and 1 base at J, with 11 bases in the middle.